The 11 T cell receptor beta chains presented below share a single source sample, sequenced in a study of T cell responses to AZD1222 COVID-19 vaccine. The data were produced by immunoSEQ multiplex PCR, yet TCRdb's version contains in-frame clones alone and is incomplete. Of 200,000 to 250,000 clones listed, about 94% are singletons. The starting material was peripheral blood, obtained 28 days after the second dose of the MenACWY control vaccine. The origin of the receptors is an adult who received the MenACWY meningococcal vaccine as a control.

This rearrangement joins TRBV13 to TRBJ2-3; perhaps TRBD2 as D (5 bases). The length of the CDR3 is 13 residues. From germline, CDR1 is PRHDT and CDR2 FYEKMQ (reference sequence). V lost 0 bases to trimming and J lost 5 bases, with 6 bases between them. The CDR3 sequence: CASSLGRGDTQYF. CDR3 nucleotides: TGTGCCAGCAGCTTAGGCCGGGGAGATACGCAGTATTTT.

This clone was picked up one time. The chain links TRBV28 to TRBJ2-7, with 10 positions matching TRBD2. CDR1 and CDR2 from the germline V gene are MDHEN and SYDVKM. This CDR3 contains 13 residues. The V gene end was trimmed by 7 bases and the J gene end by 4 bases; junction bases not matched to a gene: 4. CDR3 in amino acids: CASMASGSYEQYF. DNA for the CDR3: TGTGCCAGCATGGCTAGCGGGAGTTACGAGCAGTACTTC. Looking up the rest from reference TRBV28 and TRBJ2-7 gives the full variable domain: DVKVTQSSRYLVKRTGEKVFLECVQDMDHENMFWYRQDPGLGLRLIYFSYDVKMKEKGDIPEGYSVSREKKERFSLILESASTNQTSMYLCASMASGSYEQYFGPGTRLTVT.

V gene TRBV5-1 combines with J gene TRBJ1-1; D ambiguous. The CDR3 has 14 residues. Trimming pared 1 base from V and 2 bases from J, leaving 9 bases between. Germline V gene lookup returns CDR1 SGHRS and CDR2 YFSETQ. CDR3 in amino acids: CASSLSGSNTEAFF. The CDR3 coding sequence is TGCGCCAGCAGCTTGAGTGGAAGTAACACTGAAGCTTTCTTT.

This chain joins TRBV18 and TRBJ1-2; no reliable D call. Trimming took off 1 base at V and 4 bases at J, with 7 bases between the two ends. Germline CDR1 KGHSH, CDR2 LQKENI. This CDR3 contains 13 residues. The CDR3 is CASSPLRVYGYTF. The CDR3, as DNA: TGTGCCAGCTCACCACTGCGGGTCTATGGCTACACCTTC.

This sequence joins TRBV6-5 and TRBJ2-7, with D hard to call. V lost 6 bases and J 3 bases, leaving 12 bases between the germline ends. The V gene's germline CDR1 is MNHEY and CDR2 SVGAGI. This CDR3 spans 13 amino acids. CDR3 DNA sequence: TGTGCCAGCAGGGGTCCACCAGACTACGAGCAGTACTTC. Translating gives CASRGPPDYEQYF.

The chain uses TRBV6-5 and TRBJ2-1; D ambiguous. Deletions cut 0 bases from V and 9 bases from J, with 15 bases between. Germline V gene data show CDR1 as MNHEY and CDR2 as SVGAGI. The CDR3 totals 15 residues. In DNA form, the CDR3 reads TGTGCCAGCAGTTACTCAGTCCCCCGTTACGGTGAGCAGTTCTTC. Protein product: CASSYSVPRYGEQFF.

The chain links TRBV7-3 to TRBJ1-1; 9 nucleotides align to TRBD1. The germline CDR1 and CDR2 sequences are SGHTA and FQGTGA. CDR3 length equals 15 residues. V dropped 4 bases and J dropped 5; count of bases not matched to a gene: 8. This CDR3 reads CASSSRTGDITEAFF. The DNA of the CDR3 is TGTGCCAGCAGCTCTCGGACAGGGGACATAACTGAAGCTTTCTTT.

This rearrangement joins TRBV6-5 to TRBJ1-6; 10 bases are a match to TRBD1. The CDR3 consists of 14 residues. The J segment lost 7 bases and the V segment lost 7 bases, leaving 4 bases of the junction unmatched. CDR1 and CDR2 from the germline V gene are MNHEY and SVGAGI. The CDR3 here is CASTRTGGNSPLHF. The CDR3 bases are TGTGCCAGCACACGGACAGGGGGGAATTCACCCCTCCACTTT.

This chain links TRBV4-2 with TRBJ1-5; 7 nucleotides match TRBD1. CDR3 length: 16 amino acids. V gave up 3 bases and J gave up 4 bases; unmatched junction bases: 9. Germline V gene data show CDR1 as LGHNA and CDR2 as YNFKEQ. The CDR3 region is CASSQEFTGVNQPQHF. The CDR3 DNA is TGTGCCAGCAGCCAGGAATTTACAGGGGTAAATCAGCCCCAGCATTTT.

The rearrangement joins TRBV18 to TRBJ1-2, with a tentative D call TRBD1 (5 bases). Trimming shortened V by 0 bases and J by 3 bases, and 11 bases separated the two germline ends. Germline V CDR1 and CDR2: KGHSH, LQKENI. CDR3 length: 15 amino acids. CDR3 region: CASSPPTQGDYGYTF. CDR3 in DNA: TGTGCCAGCTCACCACCGACCCAGGGAGACTATGGCTACACCTTC.

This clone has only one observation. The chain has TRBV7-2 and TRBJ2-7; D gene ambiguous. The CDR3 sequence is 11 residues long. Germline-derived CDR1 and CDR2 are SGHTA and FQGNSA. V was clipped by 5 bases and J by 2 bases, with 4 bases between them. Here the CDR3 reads CASSHAYEQYF. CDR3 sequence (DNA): TGTGCCAGCAGCCATGCCTACGAGCAGTACTTC.